This TCR beta chain was observed in a study of siplizumab effects on memory and regulatory T cells. Findings and caveats of the study: Siplizumab significantly reduced alloreactive sequences traceable to unstimulated CD4+ memory cells. Naive T cells appeared more varied than memory cells and looked like key alloresponse contributors. Mappable alloreactive CD4+ clones were on average 68.8% Treg-derived with siplizumab, roughly 28% in controls.

As concerns this clone: The antigen remains unidentified.

Per sample, 95,000 to 100,000 TCR templates were assayed. Sequencing used immunoSEQ multiplex PCR; TCRdb keeps in-frame clones, though not all of them. The profile shows 85,000 or so clones, approximately 95% of them singletons. The CDR3 runs 12 residues. Germline trimming cut 5 bases from V and 12 bases from J; bases unmatched to any gene: 10. Germline CDR1 reads MGHRA; CDR2 reads YSYEKL. The chain combines TRBV4-1 with TRBJ2-7; 7 bases map to TRBD2. Sequenced input: CD8+ T cells sorted from blood. The source of this sequence is a human donor in good health. This CDR3 is CASSSGGTGVYF. DNA for the CDR3: TGCGCCAGCAGCTCGGGAGGTACGGGAGTGTACTTC.